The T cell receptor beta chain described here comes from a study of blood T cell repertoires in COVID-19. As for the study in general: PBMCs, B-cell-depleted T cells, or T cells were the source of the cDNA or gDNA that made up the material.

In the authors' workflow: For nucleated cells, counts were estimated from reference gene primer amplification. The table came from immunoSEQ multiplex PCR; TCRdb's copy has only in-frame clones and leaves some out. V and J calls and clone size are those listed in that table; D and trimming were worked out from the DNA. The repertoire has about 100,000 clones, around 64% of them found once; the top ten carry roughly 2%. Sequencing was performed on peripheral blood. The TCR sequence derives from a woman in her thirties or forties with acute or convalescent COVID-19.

CDR3 bases: TGTGCCAGTAGTATAGTACCGGGGACAGCGTCTAATTCACCCCTCCACTTT. Its protein product is CASSIVPGTASNSPLHF. The rearrangement joins TRBV19 to TRBJ1-6, with 7 bases aligning to TRBD1. Germline loops: CDR1 LNHDA, CDR2 SQIVND (reference sequence). The CDR3 has 17 residues. V was clipped by 1 base and J by 6 bases; unmatched bases: 9.